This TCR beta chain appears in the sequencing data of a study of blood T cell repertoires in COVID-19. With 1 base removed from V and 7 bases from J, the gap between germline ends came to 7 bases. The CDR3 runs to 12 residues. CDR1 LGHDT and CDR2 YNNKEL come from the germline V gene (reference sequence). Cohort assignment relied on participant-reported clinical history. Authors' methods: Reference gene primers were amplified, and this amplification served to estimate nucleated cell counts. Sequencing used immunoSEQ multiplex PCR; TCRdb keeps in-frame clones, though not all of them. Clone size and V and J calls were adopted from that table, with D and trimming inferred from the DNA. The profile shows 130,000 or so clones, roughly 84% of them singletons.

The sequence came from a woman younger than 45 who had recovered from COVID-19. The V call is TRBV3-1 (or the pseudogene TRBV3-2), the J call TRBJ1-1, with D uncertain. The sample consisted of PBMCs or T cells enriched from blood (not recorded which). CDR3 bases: TGTGCCAGCAGCCAAGTACATGGTGAAGCTTTCTTT. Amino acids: CASSQVHGEAFF.